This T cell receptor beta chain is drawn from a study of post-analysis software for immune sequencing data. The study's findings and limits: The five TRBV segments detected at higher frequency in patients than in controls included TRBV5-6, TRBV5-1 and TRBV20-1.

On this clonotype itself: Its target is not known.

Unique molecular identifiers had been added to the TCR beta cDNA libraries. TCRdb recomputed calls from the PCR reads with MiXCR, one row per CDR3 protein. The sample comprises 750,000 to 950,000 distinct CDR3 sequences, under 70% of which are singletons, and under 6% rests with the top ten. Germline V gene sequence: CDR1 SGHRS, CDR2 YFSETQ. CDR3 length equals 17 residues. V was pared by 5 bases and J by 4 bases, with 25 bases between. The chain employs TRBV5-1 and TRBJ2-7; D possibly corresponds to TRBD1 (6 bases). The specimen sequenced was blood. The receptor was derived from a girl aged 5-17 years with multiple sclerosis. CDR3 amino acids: CASSGIWDTEQNYEQYF. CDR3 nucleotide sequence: TGCGCCAGCAGTGGAATTTGGGACACAGAGCAAAATTACGAGCAGTACTTC.